This entry describes one T cell receptor (beta chain). What it binds is not known. This sample was included in a study of CD8 T cells in Susac syndrome. Reverse transcription of about 0.5 to 1 ug RNA used random hexamers. The authors amplified TCR beta CDR3 across 54 Vbeta and 13 Jbeta using immunoSEQ multiplex PCR. TCRdb fed the immunoSEQ multiplex PCR reads into MiXCR, producing one record per CDR3 protein. The profile shows 40,000 to 55,000 distinct CDR3 sequences, 85% to 95% of them singletons. Points from the study as a whole: It was acknowledged by the study that relatively few individuals were included in its TCR sequencing and HLA analysis.

The control participants were healthy donors, and these controls were matched with respect to both age and sex. The TEMRA cells underwent FACS enrichment, while the CD8+ and CD4+ T cells underwent negative isolation. Sequencing was done on a sample of CD8+ T cells from PBMCs. This receptor was taken from a human donor in good health.

CDR3 protein: CASDTTGLGGELFF. The DNA for the CDR3 is TGTGCCAGCGATACGACAGGATTGGGCGGGGAGCTGTTTTTT. The gene calls are TRBV27 and TRBJ2-2; possibly TRBD1 for D (6 bases). This CDR3 has 14 amino acids. Deletions cut 8 bases from V and 7 bases from J, with 17 bases between. Germline V gives CDR1 MNHEY, CDR2 SMNVEV (reference sequence).